This TCR beta chain was captured in a study of cytomegalovirus exposure and HLA in healthy donors. The germline V and J ends were trimmed by 0 bases and 3 bases, with 12 bases remaining between them. Germline CDR1 and CDR2: SGHDN and FVKESK. The CDR3 sequence is 16 residues long. Amplification used 60 Vbeta primers and 13 Jbeta primers. Produced via immunoSEQ multiplex PCR; TCRdb's table is partial and in-frame only. The table has around 120,000 clones, less than 85% seen once. The V gene is TRBV14, the J gene TRBJ1-3, with D possibly matching TRBD1 (6 bases). What was sequenced was PBMCs. This sequence originates from a woman in her forties in good health and CMV-seronegative. The DNA for the CDR3 is TGTGCCAGCAGCCAAGATCATTTCAGGGGTGGAAACACCATATATTTT. This encodes CASSQDHFRGGNTIYF.